These T cell receptor beta chains were read from a single sample in a study of T-cell reconstitution after alpha-beta-depleted transplantation in children. TCRdb reprocessed the PCR reads via MiXCR and lists one record per CDR3 protein. The sample lists a few hundred thousand distinct CDR3 sequences; 20% to 30% were seen once. Sequencing was performed on PBMCs, mostly from graft donor cells, taken 180 days after TCRalphabeta/CD19-depleted stem cell transplant. The receptors originated from a male patient under 18 who had a stem cell transplant for acute lymphoblastic leukemia, so the T cells may come from the graft donor. CDR3s include the opening cysteine and the closing phenylalanine or tryptophan. D genes are given only for firm matches.

v_call	j_call	d_call	cdr3_aa
TRBV5-1	TRBJ1-2	NA	CASSLGLVRGANYGYTF
TRBV7-9	TRBJ2-2	TRBD1	CASSLSARDRGAGELFF
TRBV20-1	TRBJ1-2	NA	CSARDKLNYGYTF
TRBV5-1	TRBJ2-3	TRBD2	CASSLATSGITDTQYF
TRBV2	TRBJ2-2	TRBD2	CASRELAGVGTGELFF
TRBV29-1	TRBJ2-7	NA	CSVGQVYEQYF
TRBV20-1	TRBJ2-5	TRBD2	CSAPTLAGRQETQYF
TRBV27	TRBJ2-7	NA	CASSFTYSYEQYF
TRBV6-1	TRBJ2-3	TRBD2	CASRLAGRPDTQYF
TRBV9	TRBJ2-6	NA	CASSFGWDTYSSGANVLTF
TRBV29-1	TRBJ2-7	TRBD1	CSVVKTGDYEQYF
TRBV5-1	TRBJ2-5	NA	CASSELGDGETQYF
TRBV5-5	TRBJ2-2	NA	CASSRGPNTGELFF
TRBV4-1	TRBJ2-4	NA	CASSQRGLAKNIQYF
TRBV27	TRBJ2-3	TRBD2	CASSSGLAGFTDTQYF
TRBV28	TRBJ2-6	NA	CASSPGFRLAGANVLTF
TRBV3-1	TRBJ2-4	NA	CASTRGSWGIQYF
TRBV20-1	TRBJ2-4	NA	CSARFGNIQYF
TRBV20-1	TRBJ2-1	NA	CSARVLTRSYNEQFF
TRBV11-3	TRBJ1-2	NA	CASSLGGTQNNYGYTF
TRBV10-2	TRBJ2-1	TRBD2	CASTTSGRKYNEQFF
TRBV25-1	TRBJ2-7	NA	CASSDSDIYYEQYF
TRBV7-9	TRBJ2-3	NA	CASSLPLRIPTDTQYF
TRBV7-3	TRBJ2-5	TRBD1	CASSLTGGAVWETQYF
TRBV4-1	TRBJ2-7	TRBD2	CASSRTSGTAEAGKQYF
TRBV7-8	TRBJ1-5	NA	CASSLGRLNQPQHF
TRBV7-9	TRBJ2-5	NA	CASSLVGVVGETQYF
TRBV5-1	TRBJ1-1	NA	CASSLAGPPMNTEAFF
TRBV5-5	TRBJ2-1	TRBD2	CASSKGLAENYNEQFF